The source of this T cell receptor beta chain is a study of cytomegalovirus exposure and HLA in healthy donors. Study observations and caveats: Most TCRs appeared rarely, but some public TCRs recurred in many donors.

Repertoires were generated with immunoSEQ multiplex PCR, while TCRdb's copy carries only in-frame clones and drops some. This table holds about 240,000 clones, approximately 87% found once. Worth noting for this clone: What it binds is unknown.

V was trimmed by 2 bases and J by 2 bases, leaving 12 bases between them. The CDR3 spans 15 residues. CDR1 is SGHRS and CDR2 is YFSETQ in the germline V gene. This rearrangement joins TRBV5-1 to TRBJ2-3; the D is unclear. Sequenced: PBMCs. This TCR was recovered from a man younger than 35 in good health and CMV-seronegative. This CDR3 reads CASSFSSLTTDTQYF. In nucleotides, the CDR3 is TGCGCCAGCAGCTTTTCTTCGCTAACCACAGATACGCAGTATTTT.